A single sample gave rise to the 19 T cell receptor beta chains below, sequenced in a study of response to subunit inactivated influenza vaccine. One entry per CDR3 protein results from TCRdb running MiXCR on the RT-PCR reads. The table records hundreds of thousands of distinct CDR3 sequences, approximately 7.1% of them present only once. Sequenced material: PBMCs from blood, taken less than 25 months after vaccination. These receptors were taken from a man aged 45-69 years who received an inactivated influenza vaccine.

This chain connects TRBV9 to TRBJ1-6; D call uncertain. Deletions cut 3 bases from V and 3 bases from J, with 4 bases between. Germline assignment: CDR1 SGDLS and CDR2 YYNGEE. The CDR3 covers 13 residues. DNA of the CDR3: TGTGCCAGCAGCGACGACTATAATTCACCCCTCCACTTT. Its protein product is CASSDDYNSPLHF.

This clonotype occurred a few times. The V gene is TRBV4-3, the J gene TRBJ1-2; D may be TRBD1 (6 bases). With 2 bases removed from V and 3 bases from J, the gap between germline ends came to 10 bases. Germline V gene lookup returns CDR1 LGHNA and CDR2 YSLEER. The length of the CDR3 is 14 residues. The CDR3 coding sequence is TGCGCCAGCAGCCAAACAGGGTTCGACTATGGCTACACCTTC. Its translation: CASSQTGFDYGYTF.

There are a few counts of this clonotype. The CDR3 loop is CSARLGLARDEQYF. CDR3 nucleotides: TGCAGTGCTAGATTGGGACTAGCCCGTGACGAGCAGTACTTC. V gene TRBV20-1 combines with J gene TRBJ2-7; 9 bases agree with TRBD2. CDR1 is DFQATT, CDR2 SNEGSKA, per germline (reference sequence). The CDR3 is 14 amino acids. J gave up 5 bases and V 2 bases, and 7 bases lay outside the gene matches.

This clonotype was observed at least ten times. The rearrangement uses TRBV5-1 and TRBJ1-2; 8 positions match TRBD1. Per the germline V gene, CDR1 is SGHRS and CDR2 is YFSETQ. This CDR3 is built from 16 residues. V lost 3 bases, J lost 2 bases, and 9 bases stayed unmatched. The CDR3 loop reads CASSSLPTGANYGYTF. Here the CDR3 DNA reads TGCGCCAGCAGCTCCCTCCCGACAGGGGCCAACTATGGCTACACCTTC.

DNA of the CDR3: TGCGCCAGCAGCTGGGACAGGCAAACCGGGGAGCTGTTTTTT. Translation gives CASSWDRQTGELFF. V is TRBV5-1 and J is TRBJ2-2; 8 bases align to TRBD1. Germline CDR1 reads SGHRS; CDR2 reads YFSETQ. V was clipped by 3 bases and J by 5 bases; unmatched bases: 3. The CDR3 spans 14 residues.

This clonotype was seen repeatedly, ten times or more. The genes are TRBV10-3 and TRBJ2-2, with TRBD2 as a possible D gene (7 bases). The CDR3 sequence is 15 residues long. CDR1 ENHRY and CDR2 SYGVKD come from the germline V gene. V was clipped by 4 bases and J by 0 bases, with 9 bases between them. In nucleotides, the CDR3 is TGTGCCATCAGTGCGGGGGGCGCGAACACCGGGGAGCTGTTTTTT. Translating gives CAISAGGANTGELFF.

This clonotype was counted many times. J is TRBJ2-3 and V is TRBV7-9; D remains unclear. Germline-derived CDR1 and CDR2 are SEHNR and FQNEAQ (reference sequence). The CDR3 totals 13 residues. V dropped 5 bases and J dropped 1 base, with 7 bases sitting between them. The CDR3: CASSQPGTDTQYF. CDR3 nucleotides: TGTGCCAGCAGCCAGCCCGGCACAGATACGCAGTATTTT.

A word on this clonotype: A read error is possible here, since a much larger clone lies one base away. V gene TRBV9 combines with J gene TRBJ2-2, with D unresolved. V lost 0 bases, J lost 1 base, and 4 bases lay in between. This CDR3 has 14 amino acids. Germline loops: CDR1 SGDLS, CDR2 YYNGEE. The chain's CDR3 is CASSVGENTGELFF. The DNA for the CDR3 is TGTGCCAGCAGCGTAGGGGAGAACACCGGGGAGCTGTTTTTT.

The chain links TRBV7-9 to TRBJ2-7, with 11 bases fitting TRBD1. V gave up 1 base and J gave up 12 bases; unmatched junction bases: 8. Germline V lookup: CDR1 SEHNR, CDR2 FQNEAQ (reference sequence). The CDR3 is made up of 14 amino acids. CDR3 DNA sequence: TGTGCCAGCAGCTTAGAAGGACAGGGGGCAGCGCTGTACTTC. It yields the protein CASSLEGQGAALYF.

This clonotype was observed many times. The chain combines TRBV6-2 or TRBV6-3 with TRBJ1-5; 7 bases align to TRBD1. The V gene's germline CDR1 is MNHEY and CDR2 SVGEGT. V lost 6 bases to trimming and J lost 2 bases; unmatched junction nucleotides: 10. CDR3 length equals 16 residues. The CDR3 protein is CASSRPGTVGNQPQHF. Here the CDR3 DNA reads TGTGCCAGCAGCCGGCCCGGGACAGTTGGCAATCAGCCCCAGCATTTT.

The chain is built from TRBV20-1 and TRBJ1-4, with TRBD1 matching over 11 bases. J was trimmed by 7 bases and V by 0 bases; bases with no gene match: 4. Germline CDR1 and CDR2: DFQATT and SNEGSKA (reference sequence). The CDR3 is 15 residues long. The CDR3 protein is CSARDGTGGSEKLFF. The CDR3 DNA sequence: TGCAGTGCTAGAGATGGGACAGGGGGAAGTGAAAAACTGTTTTTT.

This clonotype was counted at least ten times. V gene TRBV12-3 or TRBV12-4 combines with J gene TRBJ2-1; 7 bases fit TRBD2. The CDR3 spans 15 residues. The V and J ends lost 1 base and 6 bases, in that order; junction bases with no gene match: 6. CDR3 residues: CASSLGLAAPNEQFF. DNA for the CDR3: TGTGCCAGCAGTTTAGGGCTAGCGGCCCCCAATGAGCAGTTCTTC.

In its sample, this clonotype was seen a few times. The J gene is TRBJ2-2, the V gene TRBV4-1; D gene ambiguous. V was cut by 6 bases and J by 2 bases, with 16 bases left in between. Germline CDR1 MGHRA, CDR2 YSYEKL. The CDR3 runs 16 residues. The CDR3 DNA follows: TGCGCCAGCAGTTACTCCGTTGTCCCTAACACCGGGGAGCTGTTTTTT. Residues: CASSYSVVPNTGELFF.

This chain connects TRBV24-1 to TRBJ2-7; D gene ambiguous. V was shortened by 10 bases and J by 6 bases, with 9 bases between the two germline ends. Germline V gene data show CDR1 as KGHDR and CDR2 as SFDVKD. The CDR3 loop spans 10 amino acids. Written as DNA, the CDR3 is TGTGCCACAGTAGAGGTCGAGCAGTACTTC. Its protein product is CATVEVEQYF.

This clonotype was seen more than once but under ten times. The V and J genes are TRBV15 and TRBJ2-1; TRBD2 matches at 11 bases. Germline CDR1 reads LNHNV; CDR2 reads YYDKDF (reference sequence). The CDR3 length is 15 residues. Trimming removed 3 bases from V and 7 bases from J; junction bases left unmatched: 5. CDR3 residues: CATSRAGTSGNEQFF. Written as DNA, the CDR3 is TGTGCCACCAGCAGGGCCGGGACTAGCGGAAATGAGCAGTTCTTC.

The rearrangement joins TRBV20-1 to TRBJ1-2; 9 bases map to TRBD1. With 1 base clipped from V and 1 base from J, the junction kept 7 bases outside the gene matches. In germline, CDR1 is DFQATT, CDR2 SNEGSKA (reference sequence). This CDR3 is built from 16 residues. The CDR3 spells CSARARGTGFNYGYTF. CDR3 sequence (DNA): TGCAGTGCTAGAGCGAGGGGGACAGGGTTTAACTATGGCTACACCTTC.

This clonotype was picked up many times. V is TRBV2 and J is TRBJ2-1; 16 bases fit TRBD2. Germline assignment: CDR1 SNHLY and CDR2 FYNNEI. This CDR3 region has 15 residues. With 3 bases clipped from V and 9 bases from J, the junction kept 2 bases outside the gene matches. As DNA, the CDR3 is TGTGCCAGCAGTGAGGGACTAGCGGGAGGGTTTGAGCAGTTCTTC. Translation gives CASSEGLAGGFEQFF. The variable domain in full, completed from reference TRBV2 and TRBJ2-1, reads EPEVTQTPSHQVTQMGQEVILRCVPISNHLYFYWYRQILGQKVEFLVSFYNNEISEKSEIFDDQFSVERPDGSNFTLKIRSTKLEDSAMYFCASSEGLAGGFEQFFGPGTRLTVL.

The V and J genes are TRBV6-4 and TRBJ2-3; 8 nucleotides align to TRBD2. Losses at the gene ends were 4 bases for V and 5 bases for J; bases not matched to a gene: 2. Per germline, CDR1 MRHNA and CDR2 SNTAGT. The CDR3 totals 13 residues. The CDR3: CASSVAGGDTQYF. The CDR3 DNA sequence: TGTGCCAGCAGTGTTGCGGGAGGAGATACGCAGTATTTT.

This clonotype was recorded at least ten times. The V and J genes are TRBV12-3 or TRBV12-4 and TRBJ2-2, with D possibly TRBD1 on 6 matching bases. Trimming removed 6 bases from V and 7 bases from J, with 18 bases in between. The CDR3 is made up of 15 amino acids. CDR3 DNA: TGTGCCAGCAGACCCTTACAGGGTGGAGGCGGGGAGCTGTTTTTT. Protein product: CASRPLQGGGGELFF.